This TCR beta chain was recovered during a study of blood T cell repertoires in COVID-19. TCRdb keeps only in-frame clones here, not all; method: immunoSEQ multiplex PCR. The sample holds around 250,000 clones, less than 90% seen once. V lost 3 bases to trimming and J lost 3 bases, with 5 bases between them. CDR1 SGHAT and CDR2 FQNNGV come from the germline V gene. The length of the CDR3 is 12 residues. The TCR sequence derives from a man aged 55 to 70 with acute or convalescent COVID-19. Sequencing was carried out using peripheral blood. The genes are TRBV11-2 and TRBJ1-2, with D unclear. This CDR3 is CASSFRDYGYTF. The CDR3 DNA is TGTGCCAGCAGCTTCCGGGACTATGGCTACACCTTC.